Shown below are 20 T cell receptor beta chains from a single sample sequenced in a study of shared T cell receptors in the human thymus. The protocol was immunoSEQ multiplex PCR, while the TCRdb copy is restricted to in-frame clones and leaves out a portion. This sample has more than 550,000 clones, with around 87% found just once. These same records also appear under a second study, on human thymus T cells.

Material for sequencing was thymocytes. The receptors were sampled from a boy in the first two years of life with a congenital heart defect.

The chain combines TRBV28 with TRBJ2-2; tentative D call: TRBD1 (5 bases). The length of the CDR3 is 16 residues. V gave up 2 bases and J gave up 6 bases, with 16 bases separating them. Germline-derived CDR1 and CDR2 are MDHEN and SYDVKM. The DNA of the CDR3 is TGTGCCAGCAGTTTAAGGGGTGTAATGGGCGCCGGGGAGCTGTTTTTT. Protein: CASSLRGVMGAGELFF. The entire variable domain, with the rest obtained from reference TRBV28 and TRBJ2-2, is as follows: DVKVTQSSRYLVKRTGEKVFLECVQDMDHENMFWYRQDPGLGLRLIYFSYDVKMKEKGDIPEGYSVSREKKERFSLILESASTNQTSMYLCASSLRGVMGAGELFFGEGSRLTVL.

V gene TRBV6-5 combines with J gene TRBJ1-2, with D perhaps TRBD1 (5 bases). Germline CDR1 reads MNHEY; CDR2 reads SVGAGI. V was shortened by 0 bases and J by 5 bases, with 7 bases between the two germline ends. The CDR3 extends over 13 amino acids. CDR3 sequence: CASSYSTAYGYTF. CDR3 nucleotides: TGTGCCAGCAGTTACTCGACAGCTTATGGCTACACCTTC.

Of note for this clone: Distinct nucleotide sequences in the sample also encode this CDR3. The CDR3 nucleotides are TGTGCCAGCAGTTTTGGCAGGGGCCTCTACGAGCAGTACTTC. Protein product: CASSFGRGLYEQYF. This chain uses TRBV28 with TRBJ2-7; tentative D call: TRBD1 (6 bases). The CDR3 runs to 14 residues. Trimming removed 3 bases from V and 3 bases from J, with 12 bases in between. The germline CDR1 and CDR2 sequences are MDHEN and SYDVKM.

The chain has TRBV7-2 and TRBJ2-1, with a possible D match to TRBD1 (5 bases). The germline gives CDR1 SGHTA, CDR2 FQGNSA. V was trimmed by 5 bases and J by 7 bases, leaving 18 bases between them. The CDR3 runs to 15 residues. The CDR3 spells CASSPRQFPGNEQFF. For the CDR3, the DNA is TGTGCCAGCAGCCCGAGACAGTTTCCTGGGAATGAGCAGTTCTTC. Supplemented by reference TRBV7-2 and TRBJ2-1, the full variable domain reads GAGVSQSPSNKVTEKGKDVELRCDPISGHTALYWYRQSLGQGLEFLIYFQGNSAPDKSGLPSDRFSAERTGGSVSTLTIQRTQQEDSAVYLCASSPRQFPGNEQFFGPGTRLTVL.

This sequence joins TRBV5-1 and TRBJ2-5; 7 positions agree with TRBD2. J lost 7 bases, V lost 4 bases, and 10 bases had no gene match. CDR3 size: 14 residues. Germline loops: CDR1 SGHRS, CDR2 YFSETQ. The CDR3: CASSHETSLATQYF. CDR3 DNA sequence: TGCGCCAGCAGCCATGAGACTAGCTTGGCGACCCAGTACTTC. Full variable domain (remainder filled in from reference TRBV5-1 and TRBJ2-5): KAGVTQTPRYLIKTRGQQVTLSCSPISGHRSVSWYQQTPGQGLQFLFEYFSETQRNKGNFPGRFSGRQFSNSRSEMNVSTLELGDSALYLCASSHETSLATQYFGPGTRLLVL.

CDR3: CASSLVGTAYNEQFF. CDR3 in DNA: TGTGCCAGCAGTTTAGTCGGGACAGCCTACAATGAGCAGTTCTTC. The V and J genes are TRBV27 and TRBJ2-1; TRBD1 aligns across 7 bases. This CDR3 contains 15 residues. Germline assignment: CDR1 MNHEY and CDR2 SMNVEV (reference sequence). Trimming removed 2 bases from V and 2 bases from J; junction bases left unmatched: 3.

The chain recombines TRBV14 with TRBJ1-2; D is undetermined. The CDR3 length is 12 residues. In germline, CDR1 is SGHDN, CDR2 FVKESK. The V gene lost 4 bases and the J gene lost 3 bases, with 6 bases spanning the gap. Here the CDR3 DNA reads TGTGCCAGCAGCCGTACGGACTATGGCTACACCTTC. This sequence encodes CASSRTDYGYTF.

The rearrangement links TRBV5-1 to TRBJ2-5, with a weak D call TRBD2 (5 bases). The CDR3 runs to 16 residues. Trimming removed 1 base at V and 6 bases at J, with 19 bases between. Germline lookup yields CDR1 SGHRS and CDR2 YFSETQ. This CDR3 is CASSLWGMGVLKTQYF. CDR3 DNA sequence: TGCGCCAGCAGCTTGTGGGGAATGGGAGTCCTGAAGACCCAGTACTTC.

The V and J genes are TRBV5-1 and TRBJ1-4, with TRBD1 identical over 8 bases. Germline loops: CDR1 SGHRS, CDR2 YFSETQ. V gave up 4 bases and J gave up 2 bases; unmatched junction bases: 1. This CDR3 is built from 14 residues. The CDR3 region is CASSHRGTNEKLFF. The DNA of the CDR3 is TGCGCCAGCAGCCACAGGGGGACTAATGAAAAACTGTTTTTT.

This clone was seen a single time. The chain has TRBV20-1 and TRBJ1-6; D is uncertain. This CDR3 contains 11 residues. Per the germline V gene, CDR1 is DFQATT and CDR2 is SNEGSKA (reference sequence). Trimming pared 4 bases from V and 4 bases from J, leaving 2 bases between. CDR3: CSATYNSPLHF. The CDR3 nucleotides are TGCAGTGCTACATATAATTCACCCCTCCACTTT.

This chain uses TRBV9 with TRBJ2-2; possibly TRBD2 for D (6 bases). V was pared by 0 bases and J by 8 bases, with 23 bases between. The CDR3 runs 18 residues. Germline assignment: CDR1 SGDLS and CDR2 YYNGEE. The CDR3 nucleotides are TGTGCCAGCAGCGTAGAACCCCGGACTACCAGCGGAGTGGGGGAGCTGTTTTTT. Residues: CASSVEPRTTSGVGELFF.

This sequence joins TRBV7-9 and TRBJ2-1, with D perhaps matching TRBD2 (5 bases). CDR3 length: 13 amino acids. Trimming stripped 3 bases from V and 7 bases from J, with 10 bases between. Germline assignment: CDR1 SEHNR and CDR2 FQNEAQ (reference sequence). CDR3 sequence reads: CASSFGSGNEQFF. The CDR3 DNA reads TGTGCCAGCAGCTTTGGGAGCGGAAATGAGCAGTTCTTC.

This rearrangement joins TRBV28 to TRBJ2-3, with 15 bases that match TRBD2. The CDR3 totals 17 residues. Germline CDR1 reads MDHEN; CDR2 reads SYDVKM. Losses at the gene ends were 4 bases for V and 7 bases for J; bases not matched to a gene: 9. This chain's CDR3 is CASSSDGLAGGGYTQYF. DNA of the CDR3: TGTGCCAGCAGTTCCGACGGACTAGCGGGAGGGGGGTATACGCAGTATTTT. Based on the CDR3 plus reference TRBV28 and TRBJ2-3, the full variable domain is DVKVTQSSRYLVKRTGEKVFLECVQDMDHENMFWYRQDPGLGLRLIYFSYDVKMKEKGDIPEGYSVSREKKERFSLILESASTNQTSMYLCASSSDGLAGGGYTQYFGPGTRLTVL.

This clone was seen a single time. V usage is TRBV5-1 and J usage is TRBJ1-4; D unresolved. The germline V gene has CDR1 SGHRS and CDR2 YFSETQ. The CDR3 sequence is 15 residues long. The V end lost 6 bases, the J end lost 4 bases, and 16 bases lay between the germline ends. The CDR3 coding sequence is TGCGCCAGCACAAATCGGACGGAGGGTAATGAAAAACTGTTTTTT. Protein sequence: CASTNRTEGNEKLFF.

This chain links TRBV4-1 with TRBJ1-4; maybe TRBD1 (6 bases). V was clipped by 0 bases and J by 5 bases, with 16 bases between them. CDR3 length equals 17 residues. Germline CDR1 reads MGHRA; CDR2 reads YSYEKL. The CDR3 sequence is CASSQENWGHHNEKLFF. Here the CDR3 DNA reads TGCGCCAGCAGCCAAGAAAATTGGGGACACCACAATGAAAAACTGTTTTTT.

This clone was seen only once. The J gene is TRBJ2-1, the V gene TRBV29-1, with 7 bases that match TRBD2. Per the germline V gene, CDR1 is SQVTM and CDR2 is ANQGSEA. The CDR3 length is 13 residues. Losses at the gene ends were 7 bases for V and 4 bases for J; bases not matched to a gene: 7. The CDR3 bases are TGCAGCGCCCCCGCGGGGGAATACAATGAGCAGTTCTTC. It specifies CSAPAGEYNEQFF.

J is TRBJ1-1 and V is TRBV25-1, with TRBD1 matching 7 bases. The germline V gene has CDR1 MGHDK and CDR2 SYGVNS. The trim removed 6 bases at V and 4 bases at J, leaving 5 bases unmatched. The CDR3 contains 13 residues. The CDR3 DNA reads TGTGCCAGCAGGGACAGGCATGGCACTGAAGCTTTCTTT. Translating it yields CASRDRHGTEAFF.

J is TRBJ2-7 and V is TRBV28; maybe TRBD1 (6 bases). The CDR3 is 15 residues long. Trimming cost V 3 bases and J 4 bases, with 16 bases left between them. Germline V gene data show CDR1 as MDHEN and CDR2 as SYDVKM. The chain's CDR3 is CASSFSGTGNYEQYF. CDR3 DNA: TGTGCCAGCAGTTTTTCGGGAACAGGGAATTACGAGCAGTACTTC.

The chain combines TRBV15 with TRBJ1-1; no firm D call. Per germline, CDR1 LNHNV and CDR2 YYDKDF (reference sequence). The germline V and J ends were trimmed by 8 bases and 8 bases, with 15 bases remaining between them. The CDR3 consists of 12 residues. The DNA for the CDR3 is TGTGCCACCTCCGCAGGCCGAGAGGAAGCTTTCTTT. The encoded protein is CATSAGREEAFF.

The chain links TRBV6-4 to TRBJ2-7; the D gene is possibly TRBD2 (5 bases). V lost 2 bases and J lost 6, with 11 bases in between. The CDR3 consists of 13 residues. Germline V gene sequence: CDR1 MRHNA, CDR2 SNTAGT. CDR3 in amino acids: CASSDREEGEQYF. In DNA, the CDR3 is TGTGCCAGCAGTGACAGGGAAGAGGGCGAGCAGTACTTC.